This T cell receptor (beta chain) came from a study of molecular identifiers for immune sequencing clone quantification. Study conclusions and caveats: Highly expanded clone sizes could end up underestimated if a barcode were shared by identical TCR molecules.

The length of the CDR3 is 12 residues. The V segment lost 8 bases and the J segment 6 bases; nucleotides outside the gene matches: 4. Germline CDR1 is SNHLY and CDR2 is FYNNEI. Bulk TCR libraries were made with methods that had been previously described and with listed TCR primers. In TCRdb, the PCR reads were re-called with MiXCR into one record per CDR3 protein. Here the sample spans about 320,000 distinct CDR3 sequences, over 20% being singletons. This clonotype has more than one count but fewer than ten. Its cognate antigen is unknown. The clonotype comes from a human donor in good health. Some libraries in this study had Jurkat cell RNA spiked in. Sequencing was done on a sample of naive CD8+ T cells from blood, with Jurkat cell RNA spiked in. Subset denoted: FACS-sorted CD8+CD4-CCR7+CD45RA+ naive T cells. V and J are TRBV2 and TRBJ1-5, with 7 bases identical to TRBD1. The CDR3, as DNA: TGTGCCAGCGGACAGGCCCCTCAGCCCCAGCATTTT. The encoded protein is CASGQAPQPQHF.